This TCR beta chain derives from a study of cytomegalovirus exposure and HLA in healthy donors. Whole-study findings and limits: Some segments of the V type, notably TRBV6-2 and TRBV6-3, were excluded as indistinguishable. Fewer N-insertions than the roughly 670-donor mean were reportedly shown by an Asian-associated ancestry cluster in a later analysis.

PCR involved 60 Vbeta and 13 Jbeta primers. TCRdb's copy holds only in-frame clones and misses some; the assay was immunoSEQ multiplex PCR. Here the sample spans 120,000 or so clones, over 70% being singletons. With regard to this clone: Its cognate antigen is unknown.

This CDR3 region has 13 residues. Germline assignment: CDR1 SGHTS and CDR2 YDEGEE. The J segment lost 3 bases and the V segment lost 4 bases, leaving 3 bases of the junction unmatched. The chain combines TRBV5-8 with TRBJ2-7, with 8 nucleotides matching TRBD1. This receptor was taken from a man aged 35-49 years in good health and CMV-seropositive. Material for sequencing was PBMCs. The CDR3: CASSTGQGYEQYF. In DNA, the CDR3 is TGTGCCAGCAGCACCGGACAGGGCTACGAGCAGTACTTC.